These 30 T cell receptor beta chains were sequenced from one sample in a study of Graves' ophthalmopathy and Graves' hyperthyroidism. Transcripts of RNA were the source for amplifying TCR beta CDR3 regions. RT-PCR in the first round used HTBI primers; a second-round multiplex PCR followed. TCRdb re-derived calls from the multiplex PCR reads in MiXCR, one entry per CDR3 protein. The table includes about 210,000 distinct CDR3 sequences, around 28% detected once. The sequenced sample consisted of peripheral blood. Receptors were obtained from a man over 45 with Graves' ophthalmopathy.

This clonotype came up a few times. The V and J genes are TRBV20-1 and TRBJ2-2; 11 nucleotides agree with TRBD2. Trimming took 5 bases from V and 1 from J; bases not matched to a gene: 6. Looked up from germline, CDR1 is DFQATT and CDR2 is SNEGSKA (reference sequence). The CDR3 has 16 residues. DNA for the CDR3: TGCAGTGCTCTCTTTAGCGGGAGGGTGAACACCGGGGAGCTGTTTTTT. Amino acids: CSALFSGRVNTGELFF.

Ten or more counts support this clonotype. The chain is built from TRBV6-1 and TRBJ1-5; no clear D. The CDR3 is 15 residues long. CDR1 and CDR2 from the germline V gene are MNHNS and SASEGT. Trimming left V 3 bases short and J 0 bases short, with 9 bases between. Here the CDR3 reads CASSDLLYSNQPQHF. As DNA, the CDR3 is TGTGCCAGCAGTGATTTGCTTTATAGCAATCAGCCCCAGCATTTT.

V usage is TRBV6-5 and J usage is TRBJ1-6; D gene ambiguous. This CDR3 contains 14 residues. V was trimmed by 0 bases and J by 8 bases, leaving 8 bases between them. Germline lookup yields CDR1 MNHEY and CDR2 SVGAGI. The CDR3: CASSYSMEDSPLHF. CDR3 sequence (DNA): TGTGCCAGCAGTTACTCGATGGAGGATTCACCCCTCCACTTT.

This rearrangement joins TRBV12-3 or TRBV12-4 to TRBJ1-1; no reliable D call. This CDR3 comprises 14 residues. V shed 3 bases and J shed 1 base, with 9 bases lying between them. This CDR3 reads CASSFTQSNTEAFF. The CDR3 coding sequence is TGTGCCAGCAGTTTTACTCAGTCGAACACTGAAGCTTTCTTT.

This clonotype was seen ten or more times. The chain joins TRBV4-1 to TRBJ2-4, with D unresolved. The CDR3 totals 13 residues. CDR1 and CDR2 (germline): MGHRA, YSYEKL. V lost 3 bases to trimming and J lost 6 bases, with 9 bases between them. In DNA form, the CDR3 reads TGCGCCAGCAGCCAGACCCTGATAAACATTCAGTACTTC. Amino acids: CASSQTLINIQYF.

This clonotype has at least ten counts. The J gene is TRBJ2-7, the V gene TRBV29-1, with D tentatively TRBD1 or TRBD2 (5 bases each). The CDR3 sequence is 14 residues long. The V gene lost 5 bases and the J gene lost 2 bases, with 16 bases spanning the gap. CDR1 and CDR2 from the germline V gene are SQVTM and ANQGSEA. The DNA for the CDR3 is TGCAGCGTTACCTTAAATCGGGACCCCTACGAGCAGTACTTC. Protein: CSVTLNRDPYEQYF.

The V and J genes are TRBV28 and TRBJ2-7, with 10 bases lining up with TRBD1. Germline assignment: CDR1 MDHEN and CDR2 SYDVKM. The CDR3 length is 15 residues. The V gene end was trimmed by 5 bases and the J gene end by 5 bases; junction bases not matched to a gene: 9. CDR3 in amino acids: CASSTPGQGSHEQYF. Here the CDR3 DNA reads TGTGCCAGCAGTACCCCGGGACAGGGGTCCCACGAGCAGTACTTC.

Many counts were recorded for this clonotype. V is TRBV6-1 and J is TRBJ2-5; 7 positions match TRBD1. Germline CDR1 and CDR2: MNHNS and SASEGT. The CDR3 spans 12 residues. Trimming cost V 10 bases and J 5 bases; bases outside gene matches: 7. Here the CDR3 reads CATQTGAETQYF. The CDR3 DNA follows: TGTGCCACCCAAACAGGGGCCGAGACCCAGTACTTC.

This clonotype was observed at least ten times. The chain employs TRBV12-3 or TRBV12-4 and TRBJ2-2; D is undetermined. With 5 bases removed from V and 5 bases from J, the gap between germline ends came to 9 bases. This CDR3 region has 13 residues. As DNA, the CDR3 is TGTGCCAGCAGTCCAGTTAGGACCGGGGAGCTGTTTTTT. Protein product: CASSPVRTGELFF.

The chain uses TRBV30 and TRBJ1-1; D gene unclear. Germline CDR1 reads GTSNPN; CDR2 reads SVGIG (reference sequence). The germline V and J ends were trimmed by 2 bases and 8 bases, with 9 bases remaining between them. The length of the CDR3 is 11 residues. The DNA of the CDR3 is TGTGCCTGGAGTAGGGTCGACGAAGCTTTCTTT. Protein product: CAWSRVDEAFF.

This clonotype was counted many times. CDR3 residues: CASSPTRRGSYEQYF. As DNA, the CDR3 is TGTGCCAGCAGCCCCACCAGGAGGGGTTCCTACGAGCAGTACTTC. This chain connects TRBV6-1 to TRBJ2-7; the D gene is possibly TRBD2 (6 bases). From germline, CDR1 is MNHNS and CDR2 SASEGT. The CDR3 length is 15 residues. V shed 6 bases and J shed 1 base, with 16 bases lying between them.

The chain joins TRBV15 to TRBJ1-2; D might be TRBD1 (5 bases). The CDR3 spans 13 residues. CDR1 and CDR2 from the germline V gene are LNHNV and YYDKDF (reference sequence). Trimming cost V 10 bases and J 7 bases, with 19 bases left between them. The CDR3 coding sequence is TGTGCCAGCAGTGAGAGGCAGGGAGGTGGCTACACCTTC. It yields the protein CASSERQGGGYTF. The full variable domain, its missing parts supplied by reference TRBV15 and TRBJ1-2, is DAMVIQNPRYQVTQFGKPVTLSCSQTLNHNVMYWYQQKSSQAPKLLFHYYDKDFNNEADTPDNFQSRRPNTSFCFLDIRSPGLGDTAMYLCASSERQGGGYTFGSGTRLTVV.

The sample holds many counts of this clonotype. V gene TRBV11-2 combines with J gene TRBJ2-7, with 7 bases identical to TRBD1. The V segment lost 2 bases and the J segment 2 bases; nucleotides outside the gene matches: 6. CDR3 length equals 15 residues. CDR1 and CDR2 (germline): SGHAT, FQNNGV. CDR3 coding DNA: TGTGCCAGCAGCTTAAACCGGGACAGAGCCTACGAGCAGTACTTC. This translates into CASSLNRDRAYEQYF.

This clonotype was seen a single time. The chain combines TRBV2 with TRBJ2-7; D perhaps matches TRBD2 (5 bases). Trimming removed 5 bases at V and 6 bases at J, with 14 bases between. The germline V gene has CDR1 SNHLY and CDR2 FYNNEI. CDR3 length: 13 residues. CDR3 DNA: TGTGCCAGCAGTCCTGGACTCGTGTCCGAGCAGTACTTC. It translates to CASSPGLVSEQYF.

At least ten counts were recorded for this clonotype. The V call is TRBV7-2, the J call TRBJ2-7; tentative D call: TRBD2 (5 bases). Trimming left V 0 bases short and J 5 bases short, with 11 bases between. The CDR3 has 14 amino acids. From germline, CDR1 is SGHTA and CDR2 FQGNSA. This CDR3 is CASSLAEARHEQYF. Here the CDR3 DNA reads TGTGCCAGCAGCTTAGCGGAGGCTAGGCACGAGCAGTACTTC.

This clonotype was detected a few times. The J gene is TRBJ2-5, the V gene TRBV7-2; D might be TRBD2 (6 bases). The V gene's germline CDR1 is SGHTA and CDR2 FQGNSA. Trimming pared 4 bases from V and 4 bases from J, leaving 16 bases between. The CDR3 extends over 15 amino acids. The CDR3, as DNA: TGTGCCAGCAGCTCGGGGGATAGCGGTCGAGAGACCCAGTACTTC. This codes for CASSSGDSGRETQYF.

Many counts were recorded for this clonotype. V and J are TRBV27 and TRBJ1-1; 7 positions match TRBD1. This CDR3 is built from 14 residues. Germline trimming cut 0 bases from V and 11 bases from J; bases unmatched to any gene: 9. Germline CDR1 MNHEY, CDR2 SMNVEV (reference sequence). The CDR3 DNA reads TGTGCCAGCAGTTTATCGAGGGCAGGGGGACGGGCTTTCTTT. This sequence encodes CASSLSRAGGRAFF.

This clonotype was detected many times. The chain is built from TRBV18 and TRBJ2-5; 12 bases are shared with TRBD2. In germline, CDR1 is KGHSH, CDR2 LQKENI. J gave up 3 bases and V 4 bases, and 0 bases lay outside the gene matches. The CDR3 extends over 14 amino acids. In DNA form, the CDR3 reads TGTGCCAGCTCACGACTAGCGGGAGAAGAGACCCAGTACTTC. Translated: CASSRLAGEETQYF.

This clonotype was seen ten or more times. The J gene is TRBJ2-2, the V gene TRBV29-1, with D hard to call. Germline V gene data show CDR1 as SQVTM and CDR2 as ANQGSEA. The CDR3 is 15 amino acids. Trimming cost V 7 bases and J 4 bases, with 19 bases left between them. CDR3 amino acids: CSARGLPPTTGELFF. In DNA, the CDR3 is TGCAGCGCGCGTGGGTTGCCTCCTACCACCGGGGAGCTGTTTTTT.

CDR3 sequence: CASGKDRVANYGYTF. In DNA, the CDR3 is TGTGCCAGCGGTAAAGACAGGGTCGCTAACTATGGCTACACCTTC. The chain uses TRBV27 and TRBJ1-2, with TRBD1 matching 7 bases. Unmatched junction bases numbered 9, after V lost 8 bases and J lost 0 bases. This CDR3 comprises 15 residues. Germline-derived CDR1 and CDR2 are MNHEY and SMNVEV (reference sequence).

This clonotype was seen at least ten times. The chain uses TRBV7-8 and TRBJ2-2; 7 positions match TRBD2. This CDR3 has 15 residues. Looked up from germline, CDR1 is SGHVS and CDR2 is FQNEAQ. J lost 5 bases, V lost 0 bases, and 3 bases had no gene match. The CDR3 DNA follows: TGTGCCAGCAGCTTAGCGGGAGGGGATACCGGGGAGCTGTTTTTT. Its translation is CASSLAGGDTGELFF. The variable domain in full, completed from reference TRBV7-8 and TRBJ2-2, reads GAGVSQSPRYKVAKRGQDVALRCDPISGHVSLFWYQQALGQGPEFLTYFQNEAQLDKSGLPSDRFFAERPEGSVSTLKIQRTQQEDSAVYLCASSLAGGDTGELFFGEGSRLTVL.

The chain combines TRBV11-1 with TRBJ2-5; the match to TRBD2 covers 10 bases. Looked up from germline, CDR1 is SGHAT and CDR2 is FQDESV (reference sequence). The J segment lost 2 bases and the V segment lost 1 base, leaving 10 bases of the junction unmatched. This CDR3 comprises 18 residues. CDR3 coding DNA: TGTGCCAGCAGCTTAGAAGGGGCGGGACTAGCGTCTCAAGAGACCCAGTACTTC. Protein: CASSLEGAGLASQETQYF.

This clonotype was observed at least ten times. CDR3 residues: CASSLSEGVSSYEQYF. The CDR3 DNA reads as TGTGCCAGCAGCTTATCGGAGGGGGTCAGCTCCTACGAGCAGTACTTC. The chain uses TRBV7-6 and TRBJ2-7, with D perhaps matching TRBD1 or TRBD2 (6 bases each). The CDR3 is 16 amino acids. Trimming stripped 2 bases from V and 0 bases from J, with 14 bases between. Germline CDR1 and CDR2: SGHVS and FNYEAQ.

This clonotype was picked up many times. The chain combines TRBV6-2 or TRBV6-3 with TRBJ1-5, with TRBD1 matching 9 bases. Germline V CDR1 and CDR2: MNHEY, SVGEGT. Trimming removed 2 bases from V and 4 bases from J; junction bases left unmatched: 6. The CDR3 contains 16 residues. The DNA for the CDR3 is TGTGCCAGCAGTTACGTTCGGACAGGGGTAAATCAGCCCCAGCATTTT. Translated: CASSYVRTGVNQPQHF.

This clonotype occurred many times. CDR3 amino acids: CASSRSGSGETQYF. The CDR3 bases are TGTGCCAGCAGCCGCAGCGGGTCAGGAGAGACCCAGTACTTC. V usage is TRBV7-3 and J usage is TRBJ2-5; D might be TRBD2 (6 bases). Germline V CDR1 and CDR2: SGHTA, FQGTGA. The CDR3 length is 14 residues. V was trimmed by 5 bases and J by 4 bases, leaving 14 bases between them.

This clonotype appeared a single time. The V and J genes are TRBV4-1 and TRBJ2-7; 7 bases fit TRBD1. Germline CDR1 is MGHRA and CDR2 is YSYEKL. There are 14 residues in the CDR3. The V and J ends lost 4 bases and 6 bases, in that order; junction bases with no gene match: 9. CDR3 coding DNA: TGCGCCAGCAGCCCCAAGGGACAGTTGACCGAGCAGTACTTC. Amino acids: CASSPKGQLTEQYF.

Many counts were recorded for this clonotype. J is TRBJ1-2 and V is TRBV3-1; TRBD1 matches 7 bases. The germline V gene encodes CDR1 LGHDT and CDR2 YNNKEL (reference sequence). With 3 bases clipped from V and 7 bases from J, the junction kept 20 bases outside the gene matches. The CDR3 spans 18 residues. The DNA of the CDR3 is TGTGCCAGCAGCCATATGACAGGGTCCTCGACTATAAAGGGTGGCTACACCTTC. Encoded protein: CASSHMTGSSTIKGGYTF.

CDR3 DNA sequence: TGCGCCAGCAGCTCGGACCGCTCTGGAAACACCATATATTTT. Its translation: CASSSDRSGNTIYF. V usage is TRBV5-1 and J usage is TRBJ1-3; D is unresolved. Germline CDR1 SGHRS, CDR2 YFSETQ. The germline V and J ends were trimmed by 3 bases and 0 bases, with 7 bases remaining between them. The CDR3 runs to 14 residues.

At least ten counts were recorded for this clonotype. This sequence joins TRBV19 and TRBJ1-1, with 8 bases lining up with TRBD1. V gave up 5 bases and J gave up 4 bases; unmatched junction bases: 3. This CDR3 spans 13 amino acids. In germline, CDR1 is LNHDA, CDR2 SQIVND (reference sequence). CDR3: CASSGRGLTEAFF. DNA for the CDR3: TGTGCCAGTAGTGGCAGGGGGCTCACTGAAGCTTTCTTT.

In its sample, this clonotype was seen once. The chain employs TRBV11-1 and TRBJ1-1, with D unresolved. The CDR3 is 17 amino acids. Trimming left V 5 bases short and J 1 base short, with 20 bases between. Germline lookup yields CDR1 SGHAT and CDR2 FQDESV (reference sequence). CDR3 amino acids: CASSLFRSMGKNTEAFF. DNA of the CDR3: TGTGCCAGCAGCCTTTTCCGTTCCATGGGGAAGAACACTGAAGCTTTCTTT.